One and the same sample provided the 27 T cell receptor beta chains below, sequenced in a study of human T cells and chemical hapten exposure. Stated time point: healthy volunteer bleed at 6 weeks. Unfractionated whole blood yielded the extracted total RNA. In TCRdb, the RACE reads were re-called with MiXCR into one record per CDR3 protein. Of 65,000 or so distinct CDR3 sequences listed, about 5.7% were seen once; the top ten hold roughly 3.5%. Sample: whole blood. These receptors came from a female donor in good health. Some clones in this sample may be carry-over from other donors' samples.

This chain connects TRBV7-2 to TRBJ1-6; D uncertain. With 0 bases removed from V and 8 bases from J, the gap between germline ends came to 5 bases. From germline, CDR1 is SGHTA and CDR2 FQGNSA. The CDR3 covers 13 residues. The CDR3 DNA sequence: TGTGCCAGCAGCTTAGCTCAAGATTCACCCCTCCACTTT. This sequence encodes CASSLAQDSPLHF.

This clonotype was detected many times. This sequence joins TRBV25-1 and TRBJ1-5; D unresolved. Trimming took 6 bases from V and 0 from J, leaving 12 bases between them. This CDR3 contains 15 residues. Germline V lookup: CDR1 MGHDK, CDR2 SYGVNS. The CDR3 spells CASSPGTDSNQPQHF. The CDR3 DNA reads TGTGCCAGCAGCCCGGGTACGGATAGCAATCAGCCCCAGCATTTT.

V usage is TRBV30 and J usage is TRBJ1-2; D may be TRBD1 (5 bases). V shed 3 bases and J shed 4 bases, with 9 bases lying between them. The CDR3 is 12 amino acids. CDR1 is GTSNPN and CDR2 is SVGIG in the germline V gene (reference sequence). DNA of the CDR3: TGTGCCTGGAGCCGGGGGGGCTATGGCTACACCTTC. Amino acids: CAWSRGGYGYTF.

Concerning this clonotype: Just one base apart from a much larger clone, this may be a read error. The rearrangement links TRBV6-1 to TRBJ2-7; TRBD1 matches 7 bases. Germline CDR1 is MNHNS and CDR2 is SASEGT. The J segment lost 3 bases and the V segment lost 3 bases, leaving 8 bases of the junction unmatched. CDR3 size: 15 residues. The CDR3 DNA follows: TGTGCCAGCAGTGATTCGGGACAGATGTTCTACGAGCAGTACTTC. Protein sequence: CASSDSGQMFYEQYF.

This rearrangement joins TRBV28 to TRBJ2-3; TRBD1 matches 9 bases. There are 14 residues in the CDR3. Losses at the gene ends were 6 bases for V and 0 bases for J; bases not matched to a gene: 1. The germline V gene encodes CDR1 MDHEN and CDR2 SYDVKM. The CDR3 nucleotides are TGTGCCAGCAGGACAGGGGGAAGCACAGATACGCAGTATTTT. Protein sequence: CASRTGGSTDTQYF.

There are many counts of this clonotype. The chain carries TRBV29-1 and TRBJ2-7; the match to TRBD2 covers 9 bases. This CDR3 has 16 amino acids. Losses at the gene ends were 4 bases for V and 4 bases for J; bases not matched to a gene: 14. From germline, CDR1 is SQVTM and CDR2 ANQGSEA. The CDR3 loop reads CSVVGVGLAGLYEQYF. Here the CDR3 DNA reads TGCAGCGTTGTGGGGGTAGGCCTAGCGGGACTATACGAGCAGTACTTC.

The genes are TRBV6-2 or TRBV6-3 and TRBJ2-7; 7 nucleotides line up with TRBD2. Germline V gene lookup returns CDR1 MNHEY and CDR2 SVGEGT. After removal of 3 bases from V and 3 bases from J, the junction contained 11 bases not matched to a gene. This CDR3 has 16 amino acids. DNA for the CDR3: TGTGCCAGCAGTTATCCGCCGGGACTATTCGTCTACGAGCAGTACTTC. Its protein product is CASSYPPGLFVYEQYF.

CDR3 bases: TGTGCCAGCAGCCCCTCTAGCGGGAGAGGAGAGACCCAGTACTTC. Protein sequence: CASSPSSGRGETQYF. This chain joins TRBV11-3 and TRBJ2-5; 10 nucleotides agree with TRBD2. V lost 5 bases, J lost 4 bases, and 7 bases stayed unmatched. CDR1 and CDR2 from the germline V gene are SGHNT and YENEEA. The CDR3 length is 15 residues. Drawing the rest from reference TRBV11-3 and TRBJ2-5, the complete variable domain is EAGVVQSPRYKIIEKKQPVAFWCNPISGHNTLYWYLQNLGQGPELLIRYENEEAVDDSQLPKDRFSAERLKGVDSTLKIQPAELGDSAVYLCASSPSSGRGETQYFGPGTRLLVL.

This clonotype was counted ten times or more. The CDR3 here is CASSPGQGCYEQYF. The CDR3 nucleotides are TGTGCCAGCAGCCCGGGACAGGGGTGCTACGAGCAGTACTTC. This chain uses TRBV21-1 with TRBJ2-7; TRBD1 reflects the table's D call only, with no check against the DNA. TRBV21-1 is a pseudogene. The CDR3 runs to 14 residues.

Many counts were recorded for this clonotype. The chain joins TRBV11-1 to TRBJ1-4, with 8 bases aligning to TRBD1. The germline gives CDR1 SGHAT, CDR2 FQDESV (reference sequence). V gave up 5 bases and J gave up 5 bases; unmatched junction bases: 4. The CDR3 covers 14 residues. As DNA, the CDR3 is TGTGCCAGCAGCCGCGGGACAGGCAATGAAAAACTGTTTTTT. This encodes CASSRGTGNEKLFF.

This clonotype has only a few counts. The V gene is TRBV28, the J gene TRBJ2-1, with 9 bases aligning to TRBD1. Germline-derived CDR1 and CDR2 are MDHEN and SYDVKM. The CDR3 totals 15 residues. V dropped 1 base and J dropped 9; count of bases not matched to a gene: 7. The CDR3 region has the DNA TGTGCCAGCAGTTTATCGGGACAGGGAAAGGGTGAGCAGTTCTTC. This gives the protein CASSLSGQGKGEQFF. The whole variable domain, filled in from reference TRBV28 and TRBJ2-1, reads DVKVTQSSRYLVKRTGEKVFLECVQDMDHENMFWYRQDPGLGLRLIYFSYDVKMKEKGDIPEGYSVSREKKERFSLILESASTNQTSMYLCASSLSGQGKGEQFFGPGTRLTVL.

The chain recombines TRBV28 with TRBJ2-6, with D possibly TRBD1 on 5 matching bases. CDR1 MDHEN and CDR2 SYDVKM come from the germline V gene. V was clipped by 3 bases and J by 0 bases, with 15 bases between them. The CDR3 contains 18 residues. CDR3 nucleotide sequence: TGTGCCAGCAGTTTTAATCAGGGTTTTCGCTCTGGGGCCAACGTCCTGACTTTC. As protein: CASSFNQGFRSGANVLTF. The entire variable domain, with the rest obtained from reference TRBV28 and TRBJ2-6, is as follows: DVKVTQSSRYLVKRTGEKVFLECVQDMDHENMFWYRQDPGLGLRLIYFSYDVKMKEKGDIPEGYSVSREKKERFSLILESASTNQTSMYLCASSFNQGFRSGANVLTFGAGSRLTVL.

Notes on this clonotype: A much larger clone lies a single base off, so this may be a read error. The conserved phenylalanine or tryptophan normally closing the CDR3 is absent here, so this likely arose from a read error. The rearrangement joins TRBV12-3 or TRBV12-4 to TRBJ2-5; the match to TRBD2 covers 11 bases. With 0 bases clipped from V and 5 bases from J, the junction kept 8 bases outside the gene matches. This CDR3 region has 17 residues. The chain's CDR3 is CASSLAGLAASGETQYS. CDR3 nucleotide sequence: TGTGCCAGCAGTTTAGCGGGACTAGCGGCGTCCGGGGAGACCCAGTACTCC.

In this sample, this clonotype turned up many times. The chain links TRBV7-6 to TRBJ2-3, with D perhaps TRBD1 (6 bases). Germline V lookup: CDR1 SGHVS, CDR2 FNYEAQ. The ends were cut back, 0 bases at V and 1 base at J, with 8 bases in the middle. This CDR3 region has 15 residues. DNA for the CDR3: TGTGCCAGCAGCTTAGCCAGGGGAGGCACAGATACGCAGTATTTT. This translates into CASSLARGGTDTQYF.

This clonotype was recorded at least ten times. This chain uses TRBV6-6 with TRBJ1-6, with TRBD1 identical over 10 bases. The ends lost 5 bases at V and 10 bases at J; junction bases unmatched: 2. Per the germline V gene, CDR1 is MNHNY and CDR2 is SVGAGI (reference sequence). This CDR3 region has 13 residues. The CDR3 reads CASSRDRGSPLHF. In DNA, the CDR3 is TGTGCCAGCAGTCGGGACAGGGGCTCACCCCTCCACTTT.

This clonotype was counted ten times or more. V is TRBV11-1 and J is TRBJ2-7; D is unclear. The germline V gene has CDR1 SGHAT and CDR2 FQDESV (reference sequence). Trimming left V 2 bases short and J 5 bases short, with 10 bases between. The CDR3 has 13 residues. CDR3 coding DNA: TGTGCCAGCAGCTTAAGTAGTCCCGACGAGCAGTACTTC. This encodes CASSLSSPDEQYF.

This clonotype has a count of ten or more. The rearrangement uses TRBV28 and TRBJ2-1, with TRBD2 matching 12 bases. Germline V CDR1 and CDR2: MDHEN, SYDVKM. V shed 5 bases, J shed 16 bases, and the junction held 9 bases outside the gene matches. The CDR3 length is 13 residues. The CDR3: CASSTLTSGSNFF. CDR3 DNA sequence: TGTGCCAGCAGTACACTGACTAGCGGGAGCAATTTCTTC. Full variable domain (remainder filled in from reference TRBV28 and TRBJ2-1): DVKVTQSSRYLVKRTGEKVFLECVQDMDHENMFWYRQDPGLGLRLIYFSYDVKMKEKGDIPEGYSVSREKKERFSLILESASTNQTSMYLCASSTLTSGSNFFGPGTRLTVL.

This clonotype has at least ten counts. The chain links TRBV3-1 to TRBJ1-3; TRBD1 might be the D (5 bases). V was shortened by 0 bases and J by 2 bases, with 5 bases between the two germline ends. CDR1 and CDR2 (germline): LGHDT, YNNKEL (reference sequence). This CDR3 has 14 residues. The CDR3 bases are TGTGCCAGCAGCCAAGAGGGGGCTGGAAACACCATATATTTT. It encodes CASSQEGAGNTIYF.

This clonotype was counted many times. The gene calls are TRBV2 and TRBJ1-2; D might be TRBD1 (5 bases). Germline V gives CDR1 SNHLY, CDR2 FYNNEI. CDR3 length: 13 amino acids. V lost 3 bases to trimming and J lost 2 bases, with 7 bases between them. This CDR3 reads CASSDQGNYGYTF. CDR3 DNA sequence: TGTGCCAGCAGTGACCAGGGCAACTATGGCTACACCTTC.

In this sample, this clonotype turned up many times. The V call is TRBV6-1, the J call TRBJ1-5; D gene unclear. The CDR3 has 13 amino acids. Germline CDR1 is MNHNS and CDR2 is SASEGT. V shed 7 bases and J shed 5 bases, with 12 bases lying between them. CDR3 amino acids: CASNTRLDQPQHF. The CDR3 bases are TGTGCCAGCAATACAAGACTCGATCAGCCCCAGCATTTT.

There are many counts of this clonotype. The CDR3 bases are TGTGCCAGCAGCTTAAGGACTAGCGAGTACAATGAGCAGTTCTTC. This translates into CASSLRTSEYNEQFF. The chain recombines TRBV12-3 or TRBV12-4 with TRBJ2-1; 9 positions match TRBD2. The CDR3 has 15 amino acids. The junction had 7 bases not matched to a gene; V was cut back by 6 bases and J by 4 bases.

To note about this clonotype: With a much larger clone just one base away, this may be a read error. The chain joins TRBV28 to TRBJ1-5; no reliable D call. With 10 bases removed from V and 5 bases from J, the gap between germline ends came to 15 bases. CDR3 length: 13 residues. Germline V CDR1 and CDR2: MDHEN, SYDVKM. CDR3 protein: CANMLSLHQPQHF. In DNA, the CDR3 is TGTGCCAACATGCTCTCCCTCCATCAGCCCCAGCATTTT.

This chain joins TRBV19 and TRBJ2-1; 7 bases map to TRBD2. Germline CDR1 LNHDA, CDR2 SQIVND (reference sequence). V shed 5 bases, J shed 8 bases, and the junction held 12 bases outside the gene matches. CDR3 length: 15 residues. In DNA, the CDR3 is TGTGCCAGTAGTGCCGGGACTCGGGGGGTGGATGAGCAGTTCTTC. Translated: CASSAGTRGVDEQFF.

There are many counts of this clonotype. This chain uses TRBV3-1 with TRBJ2-3, with 10 bases identical to TRBD2. CDR1 is LGHDT, CDR2 YNNKEL, per germline (reference sequence). J gave up 5 bases and V 4 bases, and 6 bases lay outside the gene matches. The CDR3 contains 15 residues. CDR3 DNA sequence: TGTGCCAGCAGCCCTAGCGGGAGTCCCCAAGATACGCAGTATTTT. It yields the protein CASSPSGSPQDTQYF.

The V and J genes are TRBV28 and TRBJ2-4; a possible D gene is TRBD1 (6 bases). The germline gives CDR1 MDHEN, CDR2 SYDVKM. This CDR3 has 13 residues. Trimming left V 5 bases short and J 4 bases short, with 9 bases between. The CDR3 sequence is CASSRQGKNIQYF. As DNA, the CDR3 is TGTGCCAGCAGTCGCCAGGGGAAAAACATTCAGTACTTC.

This clonotype occurred a few times. This chain joins TRBV15 and TRBJ2-7, with 9 bases fitting TRBD1. The CDR3 runs to 13 residues. J gave up 5 bases and V 4 bases, and 3 bases lay outside the gene matches. CDR1 and CDR2 from the germline V gene are LNHNV and YYDKDF (reference sequence). The CDR3 region is CATSTDRGDEQYF. The CDR3 region has the DNA TGTGCCACCAGCACGGACAGGGGCGACGAGCAGTACTTC.

CDR3 region: CASREGGATDTQYF. Written as DNA, the CDR3 is TGTGCCAGCAGGGAAGGGGGTGCGACAGATACGCAGTATTTT. The chain links TRBV27 to TRBJ2-3; possibly TRBD1 for D (6 bases). The CDR3 length is 14 residues. CDR1 and CDR2 (germline): MNHEY, SMNVEV (reference sequence). V was cut by 6 bases and J by 3 bases, with 13 bases left in between.